The clone carrying this TCR beta chain was counted many times. What it binds is unknown. Preparation of the TCRbeta library was carried out with unique molecular identifiers. TCRdb processed the PCR reads anew with MiXCR; each CDR3 protein has one entry. Among 200,000 to 250,000 distinct CDR3 sequences listed, 7.5% to 9.5% were seen once. These data are taken from a study of T-cell reconstitution after alpha-beta-depleted transplantation in children. Whole-study findings and limits: After one year, T-cell counts and TCRbeta diversity mostly came from new T cells. By about two months after transplant, alpha-beta T cells reportedly arose from several hundred graft clones that had expanded.

The clonotype originates from a male patient younger than 18 who had a stem cell transplant for acute lymphoblastic leukemia, so the T cells may come from the graft donor. The material sequenced was PBMCs, mostly from graft donor cells, taken 180 days after TCRalphabeta/CD19-depleted stem cell transplant.

The CDR3 loop reads CASIGGNEQYF. Here the CDR3 DNA reads TGTGCCAGCATAGGTGGGAACGAGCAGTACTTC. V usage is TRBV2 and J usage is TRBJ2-7; D not resolved. The CDR3 spans 11 residues. Trimming stripped 7 bases from V and 5 bases from J, with 9 bases between. The germline V gene has CDR1 SNHLY and CDR2 FYNNEI. Using reference TRBV2 and TRBJ2-7 for the parts outside the CDR3, the full variable domain is EPEVTQTPSHQVTQMGQEVILRCVPISNHLYFYWYRQILGQKVEFLVSFYNNEISEKSEIFDDQFSVERPDGSNFTLKIRSTKLEDSAMYFCASIGGNEQYFGPGTRLTVT.